What follows is one TCR beta chain and its context. Alongside a J-beta primer mix, a sample-barcoded 5' primer served in a second PCR lasting roughly 6 to 12 cycles. TCRdb redid the calling of the 5' RACE reads with MiXCR, one entry per CDR3 protein. The profile shows 1.5 million to 1.8 million distinct CDR3 sequences, roughly 43% of them singletons. From germline, CDR1 is SQVTM and CDR2 ANQGSEA. The length of the CDR3 is 13 residues. V lost 1 base to trimming and J lost 5 bases, with 11 bases between them. The data were obtained in a study of blood T cells in healthy people across ages. The chain carries TRBV29-1 and TRBJ1-1; D not certain. The sequenced sample was blood. The clonotype was recovered from a woman aged 18 to 35 in good health. Here the CDR3 DNA reads TGCAGCGTTGAAGGCTGGGTGGAGACTGAAGCTTTCTTT. It specifies CSVEGWVETEAFF.